A single sample gave rise to the 23 T cell receptor beta chains below, sequenced in a study of blood T cell repertoires in COVID-19. Measured with immunoSEQ multiplex PCR; TCRdb has only the in-frame clones, and not every one. This repertoire shows 150,000 to 200,000 clones, approximately 81% found once; its top ten account for approximately 3%. Sequencing input: peripheral blood. These receptors originate from a human donor with acute or convalescent COVID-19. The donor label of this sample is uncertain.

This chain links TRBV15 with TRBJ1-1; TRBD1 aligns across 8 bases. The V and J ends lost 5 bases and 4 bases, in that order; junction bases with no gene match: 18. Germline values: CDR1 LNHNV, CDR2 YYDKDF (reference sequence). The length of the CDR3 is 18 residues. The CDR3 bases are TGTGCCACCAGCCTGGACCGACAGGGGAGGTTGCGTGGCACTGAAGCTTTCTTT. Encoded protein: CATSLDRQGRLRGTEAFF. The variable domain in full, with the rest retrieved from reference TRBV15 and TRBJ1-1, is DAMVIQNPRYQVTQFGKPVTLSCSQTLNHNVMYWYQQKSSQAPKLLFHYYDKDFNNEADTPDNFQSRRPNTSFCFLDIRSPGLGDTAMYLCATSLDRQGRLRGTEAFFGQGTRLTVV.

CDR3 nucleotides: TGTGCCAGCAGCTTGGCGCTGGGGCGGGGGGGCCGGAGAACGGCCAATGAGCAGTTCTTC. Amino acid sequence: CASSLALGRGGRRTANEQFF. The chain is built from TRBV5-5 and TRBJ2-1; TRBD2 agrees at 9 bases. The CDR3 is made up of 20 amino acids. Germline CDR1 is SGHKS and CDR2 is YYEKEE (reference sequence). The J segment lost 6 bases and the V segment lost 0 bases, leaving 19 bases of the junction unmatched.

The chain links TRBV2 to TRBJ1-2; TRBD1 might be the D (6 bases). CDR1 and CDR2 from the germline V gene are SNHLY and FYNNEI. This CDR3 region has 15 residues. V gave up 6 bases and J gave up 4 bases, with 18 bases separating them. CDR3 sequence (DNA): TGTGCCAGCAGCGAGGGAGGGGGTAGGGGCTATGGCTACACCTTC. It specifies CASSEGGGRGYGYTF.

This chain connects TRBV29-1 to TRBJ1-5; D is perhaps TRBD1 (5 bases). The CDR3 has 16 residues. From germline, CDR1 is SQVTM and CDR2 ANQGSEA. Trimming took 6 bases from V and 0 from J, leaving 18 bases between them. For the CDR3, the DNA is TGCAGCGTGAGGGCCGGGGGGACCTATAGCAATCAGCCCCAGCATTTT. Its translation is CSVRAGGTYSNQPQHF.

The chain combines TRBV2 with TRBJ1-5, with unresolved D. V was cut by 3 bases and J by 2 bases, with 14 bases left in between. Germline loops: CDR1 SNHLY, CDR2 FYNNEI. The CDR3 has 16 amino acids. CDR3 DNA: TGTGCCAGCAGTGATGAGGGCACGGGTCGCAATCAGCCCCAGCATTTT. This translates into CASSDEGTGRNQPQHF.

The gene calls are TRBV15 and TRBJ1-5; possible D gene TRBD1, 5 bases. CDR3 length: 16 amino acids. Germline V gene lookup returns CDR1 LNHNV and CDR2 YYDKDF (reference sequence). Trimming took 0 bases from V and 4 from J, leaving 13 bases between them. In DNA, the CDR3 is TGTGCCACCAGCAGAGATAGGTCGCAGGGAAATCAGCCCCAGCATTTT. This translates into CATSRDRSQGNQPQHF.

The chain's CDR3 is CASSPTAASIVGYTF. CDR3 DNA: TGTGCCAGCAGCCCTACAGCGGCCAGTATCGTGGGCTACACCTTC. The chain couples TRBV3-1 (or the pseudogene TRBV3-2) to TRBJ1-2; D is unresolved. The germline V and J ends were trimmed by 4 bases and 8 bases, with 20 bases remaining between them. CDR3 length equals 15 residues. Germline V gene sequence: CDR1 LGHDT, CDR2 YNNKEL (reference sequence).

This clone was seen only once. The gene calls are TRBV5-6 and TRBJ1-1; D call uncertain. Germline V gives CDR1 SGHDT, CDR2 YYEEEE. The V end lost 0 bases, the J end lost 1 base, and 10 bases lay between the germline ends. CDR3 length: 15 amino acids. The CDR3 DNA sequence: TGTGCCAGCAGCTTGGTTGGCAGGCAGAACACTGAAGCTTTCTTT. Protein: CASSLVGRQNTEAFF.

This clone was counted a few times. The J gene is TRBJ2-7, the V gene TRBV7-8; 10 bases agree with TRBD2. Germline CDR1 is SGHVS and CDR2 is FQNEAQ. V lost 5 bases and J lost 3; bases outside the gene matches: 4. CDR3 length: 14 residues. For the CDR3, the DNA is TGTGCCAGCAGCCTCCAGCGGGGGGGCTACGAGCAGTACTTC. Protein product: CASSLQRGGYEQYF.

The chain links TRBV6-1 to TRBJ1-6; 8 nucleotides line up with TRBD1. CDR1 is MNHNS and CDR2 is SASEGT in the germline V gene. Losses at the gene ends were 2 bases for V and 1 base for J; bases not matched to a gene: 7. The CDR3 has 18 amino acids. The CDR3 coding sequence is TGTGCCAGCAGTGAATTAATCAGGGGGCGATCCTATAATTCACCCCTCCACTTT. Amino acid sequence: CASSELIRGRSYNSPLHF.

Of note for this clone: Distinct nucleotide sequences in the sample also encode this CDR3. V is TRBV6-5 and J is TRBJ1-2, with 9 bases fitting TRBD1. The J segment lost 8 bases and the V segment lost 2 bases, leaving 6 bases of the junction unmatched. Germline-derived CDR1 and CDR2 are MNHEY and SVGAGI. This CDR3 comprises 14 residues. CDR3 nucleotide sequence: TGTGCCAGCAGTTACACCGGACAGGGGTCCGGCTACACCTTC. Translating gives CASSYTGQGSGYTF.

This clone was seen a handful of times. V gene TRBV7-2 combines with J gene TRBJ1-5; D may be TRBD1 (5 bases). V was shortened by 1 base and J by 6 bases, with 13 bases between the two germline ends. Per germline, CDR1 SGHTA and CDR2 FQGNSA. This CDR3 spans 15 amino acids. CDR3 residues: CASSLGRAEGQPQHF. The CDR3 DNA reads TGTGCCAGCAGCTTAGGCAGGGCGGAGGGTCAGCCCCAGCATTTT.

The chain couples TRBV5-1 to TRBJ2-1, with D unresolved. The germline V gene encodes CDR1 SGHRS and CDR2 YFSETQ. The CDR3 loop spans 17 amino acids. Trimming shortened V by 0 bases and J by 0 bases, and 13 bases separated the two germline ends. In DNA form, the CDR3 reads TGCGCCAGCAGCTTGGGGGCCGGAAAGAGCTCCTACAATGAGCAGTTCTTC. Translated, it gives CASSLGAGKSSYNEQFF.

This sequence joins TRBV6-5 and TRBJ1-2; weak D call: TRBD1 (6 bases). Deletions cut 6 bases from V and 5 bases from J, with 13 bases between. Germline V gives CDR1 MNHEY, CDR2 SVGAGI. The CDR3 has 13 residues. CDR3 in amino acids: CASSHRDGYGYTF. CDR3 coding DNA: TGTGCCAGCAGCCACAGGGACGGGTATGGCTACACCTTC.

A single count supports this clone. The chain links TRBV3-1 (or the pseudogene TRBV3-2) to TRBJ1-2, with unresolved D. The CDR3 covers 17 residues. Germline V CDR1 and CDR2: LGHDT, YNNKEL (reference sequence). Trimming took off 0 bases at V and 4 bases at J, with 18 bases between the two ends. The CDR3 is CASSQDTRGSTFYGYTF. In nucleotides, the CDR3 is TGTGCCAGCAGCCAAGATACTAGAGGCAGTACGTTCTATGGCTACACCTTC.

In this sample, this clone turned up a few times. The rearrangement uses TRBV5-4 and TRBJ2-7, with TRBD2 as a possible D gene (5 bases). The CDR3 length is 14 residues. V was cut by 0 bases and J by 0 bases, with 7 bases left in between. Germline assignment: CDR1 SGHNT and CDR2 YYREEE (reference sequence). The CDR3 DNA reads as TGTGCCAGCAGCTTGGGTGGAGGCTCCTACGAGCAGTACTTC. Encoded protein: CASSLGGGSYEQYF.

The V call is TRBV7-2, the J call TRBJ1-2; 9 bases fit TRBD1. V was pared by 4 bases and J by 7 bases, with 10 bases of the junction left unmatched. The V gene's germline CDR1 is SGHTA and CDR2 FQGNSA. The CDR3 loop spans 15 amino acids. CDR3 sequence (DNA): TGTGCCAGCAGCTCCCTACAGGGGGCGCCCAGTGGCTACACCTTC. This sequence encodes CASSSLQGAPSGYTF.

The CDR3 coding sequence is TGTGCCACCGCAGGGGGCTTGGTGAATCAGCCCCAGCATTTT. Amino acid sequence: CATAGGLVNQPQHF. The chain carries TRBV27 and TRBJ1-5, with 8 bases that match TRBD1. The length of the CDR3 is 14 residues. CDR1 is MNHEY, CDR2 SMNVEV, per germline (reference sequence). The V segment lost 10 bases and the J segment 4 bases; nucleotides outside the gene matches: 9.

The chain joins TRBV30 to TRBJ1-6, with no clear D. Deletions cut 7 bases from V and 3 bases from J, with 10 bases between. CDR1 and CDR2 from the germline V gene are GTSNPN and SVGIG (reference sequence). The length of the CDR3 is 13 residues. The CDR3 reads CASRRGYNSPLHF. DNA for the CDR3: TGTGCCTCCAGACGGGGCTATAATTCACCCCTCCACTTT.

This chain uses TRBV9 with TRBJ2-7; 10 bases align to TRBD2. After removal of 4 bases from V and 2 bases from J, the junction contained 6 bases not matched to a gene. Looked up from germline, CDR1 is SGDLS and CDR2 is YYNGEE. This CDR3 comprises 15 residues. The CDR3 nucleotides are TGTGCCAGCAGCTCAGCTAGCGGGGGTGCCTACGAGCAGTACTTC. Translating gives CASSSASGGAYEQYF.

The V gene is TRBV5-1, the J gene TRBJ1-1, with a tentative D call TRBD1 (5 bases). The CDR3 length is 14 residues. Germline values: CDR1 SGHRS, CDR2 YFSETQ. Trimming pared 1 base from V and 1 base from J, leaving 8 bases between. CDR3 bases: TGCGCCAGCAGCTTGAGGGGAGGGAACACTGAAGCTTTCTTT. Translating gives CASSLRGGNTEAFF.

The chain is built from TRBV19 and TRBJ1-5; D gene ambiguous. The CDR3 loop spans 21 amino acids. Trimming pared 3 bases from V and 0 bases from J, leaving 27 bases between. Per the germline V gene, CDR1 is LNHDA and CDR2 is SQIVND (reference sequence). DNA of the CDR3: TGTGCCAGTAGTATGACGGCTCAGGCAACCATCCTTTCTTATAGCAATCAGCCCCAGCATTTT. Protein product: CASSMTAQATILSYSNQPQHF.

This chain joins TRBV19 and TRBJ1-2, with no clear D. CDR3 length: 16 residues. The V end was cut by 1 base, the J end by 4 bases, with 16 bases between. Germline CDR1 reads LNHDA; CDR2 reads SQIVND (reference sequence). The CDR3 here is CASSIAHGSLGYGYTF. The CDR3 bases are TGTGCCAGTAGTATAGCCCACGGGTCCCTGGGCTATGGCTACACCTTC. Variable domain in full (rest from reference TRBV19 and TRBJ1-2): DGGITQSPKYLFRKEGQNVTLSCEQNLNHDAMYWYRQDPGQGLRLIYYSQIVNDFQKGDIAEGYSVSREKKESFPLTVTSAQKNPTAFYLCASSIAHGSLGYGYTFGSGTRLTVV.